What follows are 30 T cell receptor beta chains derived from one specimen sequenced in a study of metastatic and nonmetastatic thyroid tumors. All patients were treatment-naive before thyroid surgery. TCRdb reanalyzed the PCR reads via MiXCR. Found here are around 13,000 clones, around a quarter of them singletons; the top ten hold roughly 4%. The sequencing sample was made of blood. Receptor source: a female donor with papillary thyroid cancer or a benign thyroid nodule (not recorded which). Some clones in this sample may be carry-over from other donors' samples.

This clone has a count of ten or more. Relative to the germline gene, one junction end is altered; a read error may explain this. The sample carries other DNA sequences with the same CDR3. The rearrangement joins TRBV14 to TRBJ1-4; tentatively, D is TRBD1 (6 bases). This CDR3 contains 15 residues. Looked up from germline, CDR1 is SGHDN and CDR2 is FVKESK. CDR3 in DNA: TGTGCCAGCAGCCAAGTGGGGACAACCAATGAAAAACTGTTTTTT. Residues: CASSQVGTTNEKLFF. Full variable domain (missing parts from reference TRBV14 and TRBJ1-4): EAGVTQFPSHSVIEKGQTVTLRCDPISGHDNLYWYRRVMGKEIKFLLHFVKESKQDESGMPNNRFLAERTGGTYSTLKVQPAELEDSGVYFCASSQVGTTNEKLFFGSGTQLSVL.

The sample holds many counts of this clone. This chain connects TRBV4-1 to TRBJ2-1; TRBD2 agrees at 11 bases. This CDR3 spans 16 amino acids. CDR1 and CDR2 from the germline V gene are MGHRA and YSYEKL. V gave up 2 bases and J gave up 6 bases; unmatched junction bases: 6. This CDR3 reads CASSQPPGLAVNEQFF. CDR3 bases: TGCGCCAGCAGCCAACCTCCGGGACTAGCGGTCAATGAGCAGTTCTTC.

The rearrangement uses TRBV2 and TRBJ2-6; D ambiguous. The germline V gene encodes CDR1 SNHLY and CDR2 FYNNEI. The CDR3 extends over 17 amino acids. Deletions cut 8 bases from V and 0 bases from J, with 17 bases between. CDR3 loop: CASRHGSASSGANVLTF. CDR3 in DNA: TGTGCCAGCCGACATGGATCAGCTAGCTCTGGGGCCAACGTCCTGACTTTC.

V is TRBV6-1 and J is TRBJ1-2, with a tentative D call TRBD1 (5 bases). The CDR3 sequence is 14 residues long. Per the germline V gene, CDR1 is MNHNS and CDR2 is SASEGT. V lost 7 bases and J lost 4, with 16 bases in between. The CDR3 DNA reads TGTGCCAGCATCCTCAGCAGGGACGTCTATGGCTACACCTTC. It is translated as CASILSRDVYGYTF.

This clone is medium-sized. The chain couples TRBV28 to TRBJ2-7; D might be TRBD1 (6 bases). Deletions cut 9 bases from V and 4 bases from J, with 10 bases between. This CDR3 comprises 11 residues. Looked up from germline, CDR1 is MDHEN and CDR2 is SYDVKM. CDR3 nucleotides: TGTGCCAGTTCTAGGGGGTACGAGCAGTACTTC. Translation gives CASSRGYEQYF. Combining the CDR3 with reference TRBV28 and TRBJ2-7 gives the whole variable domain DVKVTQSSRYLVKRTGEKVFLECVQDMDHENMFWYRQDPGLGLRLIYFSYDVKMKEKGDIPEGYSVSREKKERFSLILESASTNQTSMYLCASSRGYEQYFGPGTRLTVT.

This clone was seen many times. The chain uses TRBV20-1 and TRBJ1-1; D uncertain. Germline CDR1 is DFQATT and CDR2 is SNEGSKA (reference sequence). This CDR3 is 12 amino acids long. Trimming pared 3 bases from V and 4 bases from J, leaving 9 bases between. This chain's CDR3 is CSASPGVTEAFF. For the CDR3, the DNA is TGCAGTGCTAGTCCCGGGGTCACTGAAGCTTTCTTT.

This clone was recorded many times. The J gene is TRBJ2-1, the V gene TRBV7-3; no firm D call. Trimming left V 3 bases short and J 0 bases short, with 9 bases between. The CDR3 spans 15 residues. Germline V gene sequence: CDR1 SGHTA, CDR2 FQGTGA. The CDR3 sequence is CASSLGDSSYNEQFF. The CDR3 nucleotides are TGTGCCAGCAGCTTGGGCGATAGCTCCTACAATGAGCAGTTCTTC.

This clone is judged medium-sized. The gene calls are TRBV6-1 and TRBJ2-1; 7 positions agree with TRBD2. V dropped 1 base and J dropped 2; count of bases not matched to a gene: 2. Germline V CDR1 and CDR2: MNHNS, SASEGT. The CDR3 consists of 15 residues. CDR3 in amino acids: CASSEGRGAYNEQFF. The CDR3 bases are TGTGCCAGCAGTGAAGGACGGGGGGCCTACAATGAGCAGTTCTTC.

This clone turned up a few times. The V call is TRBV28, the J call TRBJ2-1, with 8 bases identical to TRBD1. Germline values: CDR1 MDHEN, CDR2 SYDVKM. The V and J ends lost 6 bases and 16 bases, in that order; junction bases with no gene match: 17. The CDR3 consists of 14 residues. The CDR3 DNA reads as TGTGCCAGCAGCCGACAGGGGTACGACCTGTACATTTTCTTC. It encodes CASSRQGYDLYIFF.

This clone has at least ten counts. The sample has other DNA sequences that encode this CDR3 too. J is TRBJ2-5 and V is TRBV5-6; TRBD1 agrees at 9 bases. Germline trimming cut 4 bases from V and 6 bases from J; bases unmatched to any gene: 7. The CDR3 contains 14 residues. Germline assignment: CDR1 SGHDT and CDR2 YYEEEE. CDR3 nucleotides: TGTGCCAGCAGCGTCGGGACAGGGTGGCAGACCCAGTACTTC. Translation gives CASSVGTGWQTQYF.

By its share, this clone is medium-sized. The chain couples TRBV19 to TRBJ2-1, with D uncertain. V was cut by 5 bases and J by 3 bases, with 11 bases left in between. The CDR3 is made up of 14 amino acids. Germline V gene data show CDR1 as LNHDA and CDR2 as SQIVND (reference sequence). The CDR3 sequence: CASSLADLYNEQFF. The CDR3 DNA follows: TGTGCCAGTAGTTTGGCGGACCTCTACAATGAGCAGTTCTTC.

In this sample, this clone turned up many times. The V gene is TRBV4-2, the J gene TRBJ2-7; 7 bases line up with TRBD2. Per the germline V gene, CDR1 is LGHNA and CDR2 is YNFKEQ. V dropped 2 bases and J dropped 3; count of bases not matched to a gene: 10. There are 16 residues in the CDR3. The CDR3 DNA reads as TGTGCCAGCAGCCAACTTATGGCGGGGGAGGGCTACGAGCAGTACTTC. Encoded protein: CASSQLMAGEGYEQYF.

This rearrangement joins TRBV3-1 to TRBJ2-3; TRBD2 matches at 8 bases. The CDR3 spans 15 residues. Looked up from germline, CDR1 is LGHDT and CDR2 is YNNKEL (reference sequence). J gave up 4 bases and V 5 bases, and 8 bases lay outside the gene matches. This CDR3 is CASSKSGSVADTQYF. CDR3 coding DNA: TGTGCCAGCAGCAAGAGCGGGAGTGTTGCAGATACGCAGTATTTT.

The chain has TRBV28 and TRBJ2-7; weak D call: TRBD1 (5 bases). The CDR3 runs to 14 residues. In germline, CDR1 is MDHEN, CDR2 SYDVKM. Trimming left V 5 bases short and J 6 bases short, with 17 bases between. The CDR3 reads CASSLSVGRIEQYF. In DNA, the CDR3 is TGTGCCAGCAGTCTTTCGGTGGGGCGAATCGAGCAGTACTTC.

At least ten counts were recorded for this clone. Other DNA sequences from this sample encode an identical CDR3 as well. The chain carries TRBV28 and TRBJ2-6; 10 positions agree with TRBD1. The V gene end was trimmed by 7 bases and the J gene end by 0 bases; junction bases not matched to a gene: 6. This CDR3 is 17 amino acids long. Germline CDR1 MDHEN, CDR2 SYDVKM. The CDR3 region is CASNSDRGGSGANVLTF. The CDR3, as DNA: TGTGCCAGCAACTCGGACAGGGGGGGCTCTGGGGCCAACGTCCTGACTTTC. The complete variable domain, with remaining parts taken from reference TRBV28 and TRBJ2-6, reads DVKVTQSSRYLVKRTGEKVFLECVQDMDHENMFWYRQDPGLGLRLIYFSYDVKMKEKGDIPEGYSVSREKKERFSLILESASTNQTSMYLCASNSDRGGSGANVLTFGAGSRLTVL.

The genes are TRBV9 and TRBJ2-5; 13 bases match TRBD2. The CDR3 loop spans 15 amino acids. V gave up 9 bases and J gave up 5 bases; unmatched junction bases: 10. The V gene's germline CDR1 is SGDLS and CDR2 YYNGEE. Here the CDR3 DNA reads TGTGCCAAAAGCACCCAGACTAGCGGGAGGGAGACCCAGTACTTC. Its protein is CAKSTQTSGRETQYF.

This clone rates as medium-sized. The chain uses TRBV19 and TRBJ2-6; D is perhaps TRBD2 (5 bases). Looked up from germline, CDR1 is LNHDA and CDR2 is SQIVND (reference sequence). Trimming removed 3 bases at V and 2 bases at J, with 8 bases between. This CDR3 region has 15 residues. The CDR3 bases are TGTGCCAGTAGTATTGTCGGGGCTGGGGCCAACGTCCTGACTTTC. The encoded protein is CASSIVGAGANVLTF.

In its sample, this clone ranks as medium-sized. J is TRBJ2-1 and V is TRBV6-2 or TRBV6-3; 9 bases map to TRBD1. This CDR3 has 16 amino acids. The germline CDR1 and CDR2 sequences are MNHEY and SVGEGT. The ends lost 2 bases at V and 1 base at J; junction bases unmatched: 3. The CDR3, as DNA: TGTGCCAGCAGTTACCCGACAGGGGGTTCCTACAATGAGCAGTTCTTC. Translating it yields CASSYPTGGSYNEQFF.

The CDR3 DNA follows: TGTGCCAGCAGCTTAGATGGTTTCTACACTGAAGCTTTCTTT. This gives the protein CASSLDGFYTEAFF. This chain joins TRBV27 and TRBJ1-1; unclear D gene. The germline gives CDR1 MNHEY, CDR2 SMNVEV (reference sequence). This CDR3 comprises 14 residues. V was trimmed by 6 bases and J by 3 bases, leaving 14 bases between them.

This clone has at least ten counts. The chain recombines TRBV11-2 with TRBJ2-2; 9 bases match TRBD1. V was pared by 2 bases and J by 4 bases, with 8 bases of the junction left unmatched. CDR3 length: 17 amino acids. CDR1 SGHAT and CDR2 FQNNGV come from the germline V gene. The chain's CDR3 is CASSLRLGQGGTGELFF. The CDR3 DNA reads as TGTGCCAGCAGCTTAAGGTTGGGACAGGGCGGCACCGGGGAGCTGTTTTTT.

Relative to its sample, this clone is medium-sized. The chain employs TRBV28 and TRBJ1-1; D may be TRBD1 (5 bases). CDR1 and CDR2 from the germline V gene are MDHEN and SYDVKM. The CDR3 length is 15 residues. V lost 3 bases, J lost 4 bases, and 15 bases lay in between. This chain's CDR3 is CASSFIGGGRTEAFF. In nucleotides, the CDR3 is TGTGCCAGCAGTTTTATCGGGGGAGGGCGCACTGAAGCTTTCTTT.

There are many counts of this clone. The rearrangement joins TRBV7-6 to TRBJ1-1, with 8 bases lining up with TRBD1. The CDR3 length is 15 residues. V gave up 1 base and J gave up 2 bases; unmatched junction bases: 3. Germline values: CDR1 SGHVS, CDR2 FNYEAQ. CDR3 loop: CASSLEGQANTEAFF. The DNA for the CDR3 is TGTGCCAGCAGCTTAGAGGGACAGGCCAACACTGAAGCTTTCTTT.

This clone was counted many times. The chain has TRBV27 and TRBJ2-3; no clear D gene. The germline V and J ends were trimmed by 5 bases and 2 bases, with 5 bases remaining between them. The CDR3 is made up of 12 amino acids. The germline V gene encodes CDR1 MNHEY and CDR2 SMNVEV (reference sequence). The CDR3 DNA reads TGTGCCAGCAGTCACCACACAGATACGCAGTATTTT. Residues: CASSHHTDTQYF.

This sequence joins TRBV6-1 and TRBJ1-1, with 9 nucleotides matching TRBD1. Germline loops: CDR1 MNHNS, CDR2 SASEGT. V was pared by 6 bases and J by 8 bases, with 7 bases of the junction left unmatched. The CDR3 is made up of 13 amino acids. The CDR3 protein is CASSPQGAYEAFF. CDR3 in DNA: TGTGCCAGCAGCCCACAGGGGGCGTACGAAGCTTTCTTT.

This clone was seen many times. This chain links TRBV20-1 with TRBJ1-5; perhaps TRBD1 as D (6 bases). CDR1 and CDR2 from the germline V gene are DFQATT and SNEGSKA (reference sequence). This CDR3 is 14 amino acids long. V was pared by 2 bases and J by 2 bases, with 10 bases between. The CDR3 nucleotides are TGCAGTGCTAGATGGGGGGCGGGCAATCAGCCCCAGCATTTT. Its protein product is CSARWGAGNQPQHF.

The V call is TRBV5-4, the J call TRBJ2-2; 8 positions agree with TRBD2. CDR1 is SGHNT and CDR2 is YYREEE in the germline V gene (reference sequence). J lost 4 bases, V lost 5 bases, and 7 bases had no gene match. The length of the CDR3 is 15 residues. The CDR3 DNA reads as TGTGCCAGCAGAGCGGGAGAGGGTACCACCGGGGAGCTGTTTTTT. This encodes CASRAGEGTTGELFF.

This clone was found many times. A much larger clone lies a single base off, so this may be a read error. This chain links TRBV6-1 with TRBJ1-5; maybe TRBD1 (5 bases). The germline CDR1 and CDR2 sequences are MNHNS and SASEGT. Between the trimmed V and J ends, which lost 8 bases and 3 bases, there was a span of 14 bases. The CDR3 has 14 amino acids. This chain's CDR3 is CASVDGGNNQPQHF. CDR3 sequence (DNA): TGTGCCAGCGTTGACGGGGGGAACAATCAGCCCCAGCATTTT.

The chain combines TRBV20-1 with TRBJ2-3; 7 positions match TRBD2. V shed 4 bases, J shed 5 bases, and the junction held 6 bases outside the gene matches. Germline assignment: CDR1 DFQATT and CDR2 SNEGSKA (reference sequence). This CDR3 contains 13 residues. CDR3 amino acids: CSANTGGRDTQYF. The CDR3 coding sequence is TGCAGTGCTAACACCGGGGGGAGAGATACGCAGTATTTT.

CDR3 sequence (DNA): TGTGCCAGCAGCTTTGGATCTACTTATAGCAATCAGCCCCAGCATTTT. Protein product: CASSFGSTYSNQPQHF. The chain couples TRBV7-8 to TRBJ1-5; D remains ambiguous. This CDR3 is built from 16 residues. Germline assignment: CDR1 SGHVS and CDR2 FQNEAQ. V was shortened by 3 bases and J by 0 bases, with 12 bases between the two germline ends.

This clone was picked up a small number of times. The genes are TRBV6-7 and TRBJ1-6; TRBD1 aligns across 9 bases. TRBV6-7 is noted as an ORF with a role that remains uncertain. The CDR3 runs to 15 residues. Trimming removed 2 bases from V and 7 bases from J; junction bases left unmatched: 3. The DNA for the CDR3 is TGTGCCAGCAGTTACCCCGGGACAGGGAATTCACCCCTCCACTTT. It encodes CASSYPGTGNSPLHF.